This T cell receptor (beta chain) was identified in a study of CD8 T cells in ankylosing spondylitis. Overall study findings and caveats: For ankylosing spondylitis blood, a TCR beta motif of roughly 8 highly homologous variants appeared characteristic. Both synovial fluid and blood in reactive arthritis had previously been reported to carry some motif variants.

This clonotype has just one count. The antigen is not known. V lost 2 bases and J 5 bases, leaving 12 bases between the germline ends. The CDR3 length is 14 residues. Germline-derived CDR1 and CDR2 are MNHEY and SVGEGT. TCRdb reprocessed the 5' RACE reads with MiXCR, giving one entry per CDR3 protein. The profile shows roughly 150,000 distinct CDR3 sequences, under 35% of them singletons. This TCR was sampled from a male donor with ankylosing spondylitis. The chain joins TRBV6-2 or TRBV6-3 to TRBJ2-5; D remains ambiguous. Sequenced input: synovial fluid, either unsorted or a sorted T cell fraction (not recorded which). The chain's CDR3 is CASSYVLVSETQYF. In DNA form, the CDR3 reads TGTGCCAGCAGTTACGTTTTGGTTTCGGAGACCCAGTACTTC.